These 15 T cell receptor beta chains were all obtained from the same sample, sequenced in a study of shared clonotypes between healthy human individuals. Terminally differentiated effector memory CD45RA+ cells were left out of the naive CD8 fraction, which was CD45RO-negative and positively selected for CCR7. Repertoires were generated with immunoSEQ multiplex PCR, while TCRdb's copy carries only in-frame clones and drops some. Of about 2 million clones listed, approximately 94% are singletons. The sequenced sample was naive CD8+ T cells sorted from blood. The receptors stem from a man between 18 and 35 years old in good health.

This clone appeared once. This chain links TRBV10-3 with TRBJ2-3; 11 bases align to TRBD2. From germline, CDR1 is ENHRY and CDR2 SYGVKD. Germline trimming cut 2 bases from V and 5 bases from J; bases unmatched to any gene: 3. The CDR3 length is 15 residues. CDR3 residues: CAISETSGSGDTQYF. The DNA for the CDR3 is TGTGCCATCAGTGAGACTAGCGGGAGCGGAGATACGCAGTATTTT.

J is TRBJ1-1 and V is TRBV28; 7 positions match TRBD1. V shed 2 bases and J 7 bases; nucleotides not matched to a gene: 4. The length of the CDR3 is 13 residues. From germline, CDR1 is MDHEN and CDR2 SYDVKM. The chain's CDR3 is CASSLRGGGEAFF. In DNA form, the CDR3 reads TGTGCCAGCAGTTTAAGAGGGGGCGGTGAAGCTTTCTTT.

This chain links TRBV5-1 with TRBJ1-1; the match to TRBD1 covers 7 bases. The germline CDR1 and CDR2 sequences are SGHRS and YFSETQ. J gave up 6 bases and V 0 bases, and 11 bases lay outside the gene matches. CDR3 length: 16 amino acids. The CDR3 spells CASSLGWGQKNSEAFF. In DNA, the CDR3 is TGCGCCAGCAGCTTGGGGTGGGGACAGAAAAACTCTGAAGCTTTCTTT. Looking up the rest from reference TRBV5-1 and TRBJ1-1 gives the full variable domain: KAGVTQTPRYLIKTRGQQVTLSCSPISGHRSVSWYQQTPGQGLQFLFEYFSETQRNKGNFPGRFSGRQFSNSRSEMNVSTLELGDSALYLCASSLGWGQKNSEAFFGQGTRLTVV.

As for this clone: Other DNA sequences in the sample encode the same CDR3. CDR3 nucleotides: TGTGCCAGCAGCGTAGATTCGACAGGGAACACTGAAGCTTTCTTT. Its protein product is CASSVDSTGNTEAFF. The rearrangement uses TRBV9 and TRBJ1-1; a weak D match, TRBD1 (6 bases). This CDR3 has 15 residues. Trimming shortened V by 0 bases and J by 1 base, and 10 bases separated the two germline ends. CDR1 is SGDLS and CDR2 is YYNGEE in the germline V gene.

The chain is built from TRBV5-6 and TRBJ1-2; the match to TRBD1 covers 7 bases. Germline V gene sequence: CDR1 SGHDT, CDR2 YYEEEE. CDR3 length: 12 residues. J gave up 7 bases and V 4 bases, and 4 bases lay outside the gene matches. The CDR3 coding sequence is TGTGCCAGCAGCCAATCAGGGGGTGGCTACACCTTC. This gives the protein CASSQSGGGYTF.

The CDR3 loop reads CASSLSWGGVQETQYF. CDR3 nucleotide sequence: TGTGCCAGCAGCTTAAGCTGGGGTGGGGTCCAAGAGACCCAGTACTTC. The chain combines TRBV13 with TRBJ2-5, with D unclear. V was clipped by 2 bases and J by 1 base, with 14 bases between them. The V gene's germline CDR1 is PRHDT and CDR2 FYEKMQ (reference sequence). The CDR3 length is 16 residues.

The chain has TRBV6-5 and TRBJ2-7; D assignment may be TRBD1 or TRBD2 (6 bases each). CDR1 and CDR2 from the germline V gene are MNHEY and SVGAGI. The V end lost 3 bases, the J end lost 0 bases, and 12 bases lay between the germline ends. The CDR3 consists of 15 residues. In DNA, the CDR3 is TGTGCCAGCAGTTATTGGGGGGCGACCTCCTACGAGCAGTACTTC. Protein product: CASSYWGATSYEQYF.

CDR3 sequence (DNA): TGTGCCAGCAGCACGCACGAAGGACCTCAGCCCCAGCATTTT. The encoded protein is CASSTHEGPQPQHF. V gene TRBV9 combines with J gene TRBJ1-5; D remains ambiguous. V lost 4 bases and J 6 bases, leaving 14 bases between the germline ends. Germline lookup yields CDR1 SGDLS and CDR2 YYNGEE. This CDR3 spans 14 amino acids.

The V and J genes are TRBV6-6 and TRBJ2-7; TRBD1 might be the D (8 bases). Germline V gene data show CDR1 as MNHNY and CDR2 as SVGAGI (reference sequence). Trimming removed 2 bases at V and 4 bases at J, with 15 bases between. The CDR3 contains 15 residues. CDR3 sequence reads: CASSYPTGEGYEQYF. The CDR3 DNA sequence: TGTGCCAGCAGTTACCCGACAGGGGAGGGGTACGAGCAGTACTTC.

The V and J genes are TRBV15 and TRBJ2-7, with 8 positions matching TRBD2. Trimming cost V 0 bases and J 2 bases; bases outside gene matches: 6. CDR1 LNHNV and CDR2 YYDKDF come from the germline V gene (reference sequence). The CDR3 contains 16 residues. The CDR3 DNA reads TGTGCCACCAGCAGAGATCGGGAGGGAGACCCCTACGAGCAGTACTTC. It yields the protein CATSRDREGDPYEQYF.

The J gene is TRBJ2-1, the V gene TRBV4-3; D uncertain. Trimming took 0 bases from V and 10 from J, leaving 13 bases between them. The length of the CDR3 is 14 residues. The germline V gene encodes CDR1 LGHNA and CDR2 YSLEER. The CDR3 DNA reads as TGCGCCAGCAGCCAAGATGTTTCAGTAAGCGAGCAGTTCTTC. Its translation is CASSQDVSVSEQFF.

The chain combines TRBV5-6 with TRBJ2-3, with a tentative D call TRBD2 (5 bases). Germline CDR1 is SGHDT and CDR2 is YYEEEE. This CDR3 region has 14 residues. V lost 3 bases to trimming and J lost 5 bases, with 13 bases between them. The CDR3 region is CASSSQGGGDTQYF. CDR3 coding DNA: TGTGCCAGCAGCTCCCAAGGAGGAGGAGATACGCAGTATTTT.

The chain is built from TRBV6-5 and TRBJ2-1, with TRBD2 matching 7 bases. Germline lookup yields CDR1 MNHEY and CDR2 SVGAGI. The CDR3 contains 15 residues. Germline trimming cut 4 bases from V and 5 bases from J; bases unmatched to any gene: 8. The DNA for the CDR3 is TGTGCCAGCAGTTTGGGACTAACGGGCGACAATGAGCAGTTCTTC. Amino acids: CASSLGLTGDNEQFF.

This chain uses TRBV4-1 with TRBJ1-2; D unclear. Per germline, CDR1 MGHRA and CDR2 YSYEKL. This CDR3 has 14 amino acids. V lost 4 bases and J 6 bases, leaving 15 bases between the germline ends. CDR3 residues: CASSPNGVIDGYTF. Here the CDR3 DNA reads TGCGCCAGCAGCCCTAACGGGGTAATAGATGGCTACACCTTC.

The chain couples TRBV7-2 to TRBJ2-3, with 11 bases identical to TRBD2. The length of the CDR3 is 18 residues. The V segment lost 4 bases and the J segment 3 bases; nucleotides outside the gene matches: 12. The V gene's germline CDR1 is SGHTA and CDR2 FQGNSA. CDR3 protein: CASSSSLAGVGMTDTQYF. CDR3 DNA: TGTGCCAGCAGCTCCTCACTAGCGGGAGTTGGTATGACAGATACGCAGTATTTT.